This is a list of T cell receptor beta chains from one sample in a study of T cell changes during pregnancy in multiple sclerosis. The assay was immunoSEQ multiplex PCR, and TCRdb's table has in-frame clones only and misses some. The sample lists around 130,000 clones, 80% to 95% seen once, with 6.2% in the top ten. The material was peripheral blood, obtained before pregnancy. The receptor source for this set is a female donor with multiple sclerosis, enrolled in a pregnancy study. CDR3s include the opening cysteine and the closing phenylalanine or tryptophan. The D gene is left open where the match is weak. Some rows mark clone size as missing; the rest say once, few, many or name a class of expanded clone.

NA,TRBV18,TRBD1,TRBJ1-3,TGTGCCAGCTCATCGGGGACAGCGGTGACCATATATTTT,CASSSGTAVTIYF
few,TRBV6-4,NA,TRBJ2-2,TGTGCCAGCAGAGCCAGTATAGCGCACACCGGGGAGCTGTTTTTT,CASRASIAHTGELFF
NA,TRBV27,TRBD1,TRBJ1-2,TGTGCCAGCAGCCGCGGGACAGGGACCTATGGCTACACCTTC,CASSRGTGTYGYTF
once,TRBV7-6,TRBD1,TRBJ2-3,TGTGCCAGCAGCTATGACAGGGTTAGAGATACGCAGTATTTT,CASSYDRVRDTQYF
NA,TRBV6-6,NA,TRBJ2-1,TGTGCCAGCAGTTACTCGAATCGGAGGGCCAATGAGCAGTTCTTC,CASSYSNRRANEQFF
once,TRBV7-8,NA,TRBJ1-1,TGTGCCAGCAGCTTAGGTCTTGGAGGGCGGAACACTGAAGCTTTCTTT,CASSLGLGGRNTEAFF
NA,TRBV5-1,NA,TRBJ1-2,TGCGCCAGCTCCGAAGAAGGGAGAATCTATGGCTACACCTTC,CASSEEGRIYGYTF
NA,TRBV6-5,NA,TRBJ2-3,TGTGCCAGCAGTCGCTCGGGTGATACGCAGTATTTT,CASSRSGDTQYF
NA,TRBV5-1,NA,TRBJ2-2,TGCGCCAGCAGCTTCCTTCCGGCCAGCGGCCCCCCTGTGGACACCGGGGAGCTGTTTTTT,CASSFLPASGPPVDTGELFF
NA,TRBV11-3,TRBD2,TRBJ2-1,TGTGCCAGCAGCTCACTAGCGGGAGGTGAGCAGTTCTTC,CASSSLAGGEQFF
NA,TRBV5-4,TRBD2,TRBJ2-3,TGTGCCAGCAGCAAGGGACTAGCGGGAGATACGCAGTATTTT,CASSKGLAGDTQYF
NA,TRBV29-1,NA,TRBJ2-1,TGCAGCGTTGGACAGCCTTCCAATGAGCAGTTCTTC,CSVGQPSNEQFF
NA,TRBV7-9,TRBD1,TRBJ1-1,TGTGCCAGCAGCTTACCCGACAGGGTCAACGGGAAAGCTTTCTTT,CASSLPDRVNGKAFF
few,TRBV6-1,TRBD1,TRBJ1-2,TGTGCCATGGGACAGGGGGCGCCTCGGGGCTACACCTTC,CAMGQGAPRGYTF
NA,TRBV7-9,TRBD1,TRBJ2-1,TGTGCCAGCAGCTACCGGGACAGGGGTTACAATGAGCAGTTCTTC,CASSYRDRGYNEQFF
NA,TRBV5-4,TRBD1,TRBJ2-7,TGTGCCAGCAGCCGCGGGGGACAGGGGGCCGCCGAGCAGTACTTC,CASSRGGQGAAEQYF
few,TRBV21-1,NA,TRBJ2-1,TGTGCCAGCAGCCTAGGGGCACACAATGAGCAGTTCTTC,CASSLGAHNEQFF
once,TRBV11-1,NA,TRBJ1-6,TGTGCCAGCAGCTTGGGGAGGGGGAATTCACCCCTCCACTTT,CASSLGRGNSPLHF
NA,TRBV19,TRBD1,TRBJ1-3,TGTGCCAGTAGTATCGGCCCAGGGACAGGTCGAAACACCATATATTTT,CASSIGPGTGRNTIYF
NA,TRBV4-1,TRBD1,TRBJ1-5,TGCGCCAGCAGCCAAGTGCAGACAGGGAGTCGCAATCAGCCCCAGCATTTT,CASSQVQTGSRNQPQHF
NA,TRBV18,NA,TRBJ2-1,TGTGCCAGCTCACCACCCGGGACTTCCTACAATGAGCAGTTCTTC,CASSPPGTSYNEQFF
NA,TRBV4-2,NA,TRBJ1-2,TGTGCCAGCAGCCAAGGGGGCTTGCGGGAAGGCTACACCTTC,CASSQGGLREGYTF
NA,TRBV28,TRBD2,TRBJ2-5,TGTGCCAGCGGTCCCGGCGGGAGGAGGGAGACCCAGTACTTC,CASGPGGRRETQYF
NA,TRBV5-1,NA,TRBJ1-3,TGCGCCAGCAGCTTGGTGGTGGCAGACTCTGGAAACACCATATATTTT,CASSLVVADSGNTIYF
NA,TRBV2,TRBD2,TRBJ2-7,TGTGCCAGCGCTCTAGCGGGAGGGCACGAGCAGTACTTC,CASALAGGHEQYF
NA,TRBV19,NA,TRBJ1-4,TGTGCCAGTGGGACACCCGAAAAACTGTTTTTT,CASGTPEKLFF
NA,TRBV7-9,NA,TRBJ2-2,TGTGCCAGCAGCTCGCGGACTGCCGCGAACACCGGGGAGCTGTTTTTT,CASSSRTAANTGELFF
NA,TRBV27,NA,TRBJ2-7,TGTGCCAGCAGCCCCCCCGGACAGTTCTACGAGCAGTACTTC,CASSPPGQFYEQYF
NA,TRBV6-5,NA,TRBJ1-5,TGTGCCAGCAGCCCCGACGGGGTTCAGCCCCAGCATTTT,CASSPDGVQPQHF
few,TRBV28,TRBD2,TRBJ2-5,TGTGCCAGCAGTTCAGGACTAGCAGGGTACCGAGAGACCCAGTACTTC,CASSSGLAGYRETQYF
NA,TRBV2,TRBD1,TRBJ1-5,TGTGCCAGCAGCGACACAGGGGTTCGGAATCAGCCCCAGCATTTT,CASSDTGVRNQPQHF
NA,TRBV5-1,NA,TRBJ1-3,TGCGCCAGCAAGTCAACCGACAGCTCTGGAAACACCATATATTTT,CASKSTDSSGNTIYF
once,TRBV5-5,TRBD2,TRBJ2-1,TGTGCCAGCAGCTTCCTAGCGGGATCCTACAATGAGCAGTTCTTC,CASSFLAGSYNEQFF
NA,TRBV19,NA,TRBJ1-6,TGTGCCAGTAGGCGGGAGCTAAGAGATTCACCCCTCCACTTT,CASRRELRDSPLHF
NA,TRBV9,NA,TRBJ2-1,TGTGCCAGCAGCCCCTGGGGGCTGGGCAATGAGCAGTTCTTC,CASSPWGLGNEQFF
NA,TRBV2,TRBD1,TRBJ1-4,TGTGCCAGCAATCAAGACAGGGTGCGCGAAAAACTGTTTTTT,CASNQDRVREKLFF
NA,TRBV27,TRBD2,TRBJ2-7,TGTGCCAGCAGTTTAATGCGAGGGAGGGGAGAGCAGTACTTC,CASSLMRGRGEQYF
once,TRBV5-4,NA,TRBJ1-2,TGTGCCAGCAGCGCCCAGGGAACCGACTATGGCTACACCTTC,CASSAQGTDYGYTF
NA,TRBV10-2,TRBD2,TRBJ2-3,TGCGCCAGCAGGTTAGCGGGAGACACAGATACGCAGTATTTT,CASRLAGDTDTQYF
NA,TRBV29-1,NA,TRBJ2-5,TGCAGCGTGAGGGCGGTTGGAGAGACCCAGTACTTC,CSVRAVGETQYF
once,TRBV27,NA,TRBJ2-7,TGTGCCAGCTCGGTATCAACCGTGAGCTCCTACGAGCAGTACTTC,CASSVSTVSSYEQYF